This T cell receptor (beta chain) was profiled in a study of OX40 agonist ivuxolimab in advanced cancers. Study-level information: In three patients, partial responses were observed, one with hepatocellular carcinoma and two with cutaneous melanoma.

Clones were read by immunoSEQ multiplex PCR, and TCRdb kept only the in-frame ones, dropping some. The table has 45,000 to 60,000 clones, about nine tenths seen once; the top ten hold roughly 8.4%. With respect to this clone: Its matching antigen is unknown.

Study findings and constraints: Among expanded peripheral T cells, antigen specificity went undetermined. Partial responders at 0.1-3.0 mg/kg had among the lowest clonal expansion. The average count of expanded clones was higher among CD8+ T cells than among CD4+.

The source is an adult with an advanced solid tumor such as melanoma, head and neck, liver or kidney cancer. Sequencing was performed on CD4+ or CD8+ T cells sorted from blood, taken in a trial of the OX40 agonist ivuxolimab.

The DNA of the CDR3 is TGTGCCAGCAGCGGTACAGGGGTTGCCCAAGAGACCCAGTACTTC. Its translation is CASSGTGVAQETQYF. The chain employs TRBV9 and TRBJ2-5, with 7 positions matching TRBD1. Germline CDR1 SGDLS, CDR2 YYNGEE. This CDR3 contains 15 residues. The J segment lost 1 base and the V segment lost 3 bases, leaving 6 bases of the junction unmatched.